This TCR beta chain was sequenced during a study of T cell clonality in common variable immunodeficiency. This clone was seen repeatedly, ten times or more. The read halts 3 residues ahead of the CDR3 end, with the missing end drawn from the germline J gene. The V end lost 6 bases, the J end lost 6 bases, and 13 bases lay between the germline ends. The CDR3 is made up of 13 amino acids. TCRdb's table, derived via immunoSEQ multiplex PCR, lists solely in-frame clones and lacks some. Observed in the sample are about 45,000 clones, none of them singletons. The sample taken for sequencing was peripheral blood mononuclear cells. The source is a person between 18 and 75 years old in good health. The chain combines TRBV12-3 or TRBV12-4 with TRBJ2-3, with D perhaps TRBD2 (6 bases). Partial CDR3 DNA: TGTGCCAGCAGGGGAGGTGAGGGGGATACG. This gives the protein CASRGGEGDT. The full-length CDR3 reads as CASRGGEGDTQYF.